Here is one TCR beta chain with its context. The target of this receptor is not known. No much larger clone is present one base from it, and per-base qualities are unavailable. Trimming at the junction amounts to 0 bases on V and 6 bases on J, and the germline ends lie 11 bases apart. CDR1 is given as SEHNR and CDR2 as FQNEAQ, both from the germline V gene (reference sequence). The CDR3 contains 14 residues, cysteine and phenylalanine counted. Of the read, only the CDR3 DNA is kept; its 42 bases are in frame from base 1. This sample is part of a study of T-cell memory formation after mild COVID-19 (dated by TCRdb to about 2021). Looking at the study overall: TCR sequence clusters from the two donors were largely donor specific. Two young, previously healthy adult volunteers made up the cohort, one male and one female. Longitudinal TCRalpha and TCRbeta repertoire sequencing tracked T-cell clones expanding and contracting after mild COVID-19 in two donors. The investigation overall reported the following: Some responding clones were found in pre-infection memory, which suggests that pre-existing cross-reactive memory T cells took part in the SARS-CoV-2 response. SARS-CoV-2 specificity of the second-wave clones peaking on day 37 was not confirmed. The study covered only a couple of mild cases, and larger cohorts including severe cases with pre-infection samples were considered necessary. Contracting CD4+ clones appeared mostly in the CM and EM memory subsets, whereas CD8+ clones were enriched in EMRA. Clones contracting from day 15 to 85 had balanced CD4/CD8 phenotypes, while a second wave expanding from day 15 to 37 was biased towards CD4+.

These reads were obtained on an Illumina NovaSeq 6000. Using 5'RACE with constant-segment primers, TCRalpha and TCRbeta cDNA libraries were constructed, with sample barcodes and unique molecular identifiers added in the process. RNA was extracted from every sample with Trizol reagent. Libraries were amplified in two PCR steps, with a second sample barcode and Illumina TruSeq adapters added in the second step. Sequencing of libraries was performed on an Illumina NovaSeq with 2 x 150 bp paired-end reads. As for how the authors treated the data: Reads were demultiplexed and collapsed into UMI-guided consensus sequences with migec v1.2.7. Using mixcr v2.1.11, UMI consensuses were aligned to TRA and TRB V and J templates and then assembled into clonotypes. Expanded or contracted clonotypes were those called significant by both edgeR and NoisET, with noise models trained on biological replicates. For edgeR calls, the thresholds were a false discovery rate-adjusted p below 0.01 and a log2 fold-change of 1. As an exploratory analysis of dynamics, PCA with hierarchical clustering was applied to max-normalized trajectories of the 1000 most abundant clonotypes. The CD4 or CD8 phenotype of responding clones was assigned using the separately sequenced CD4+ and CD8+ repertoires. TCRdb reprocessed the public reads (quality trimming at Q25 with fastp, clone calling with MiXCR) and kept in-frame beta chains. Each CDR3 protein appears once, grouped with its most common genes and DNA. These V and J calls rely on TCRdb rather than the paper's analysis. The sample includes hundreds of thousands of distinct CDR3 sequences, with roughly a fifth observed a single time. Clones ranked in the top ten supply around 8.4% of the sample.

Ficoll-Paque density gradient centrifugation was used to isolate PBMCs. Sequenced material: PBMCs or a T cell subset sorted from them (not recorded which). The rearranged segments are TRBV7-9 and TRBJ2-5; possibly the D gene is TRBD2, per 5 matching bases. The receptor was isolated from an adult woman who had mild COVID-19 (a few samples of this study predate the infection). The sample titles of this study are shuffled in the database, so cell type and time point are left out; the donor was told from shared clones. The DNA is as follows: TGTGCCAGCAGCTTAGCTGGGAGCAGGCAGACCCAGTACTTC. Protein translation: CASSLAGSRQTQYF. With the portions outside the CDR3 filled from the reference TRBV7-9 and TRBJ2-5 genes, the complete variable region becomes DTGVSQNPRHKITKRGQNVTFRCDPISEHNRLYWYRQTLGQGPEFLTYFQNEAQLEKSRLLSDRFSAERPKGSFSTLEIQRTEQGDSAMYLCASSLAGSRQTQYFGPGTRLLVL.